The 6 T cell receptor beta chains reported below all come from one sample, sequenced in a study of T cells after yellow fever vaccination. TCRdb recomputed calls from the 5' RACE reads with MiXCR, one row per CDR3 protein. In the table there are hundreds of thousands of distinct CDR3 sequences, 20% to 25% of which are singletons. Sample: PBMCs, taken around 3 weeks after the first yellow fever vaccination. The receptors were sampled from a man younger than 35 who received the YFV17D yellow fever vaccine.

This clonotype was observed a few times. This rearrangement joins TRBV28 to TRBJ2-5; no clear D. V was pared by 2 bases and J by 4 bases, with 8 bases between. Germline CDR1 reads MDHEN; CDR2 reads SYDVKM. The CDR3 loop spans 13 amino acids. The CDR3 reads CASSLIRRETQYF. The CDR3 coding sequence is TGTGCCAGCAGTTTAATTCGACGAGAGACCCAGTACTTC.

The chain combines TRBV12-3 or TRBV12-4 with TRBJ2-7; D possibly uses TRBD1 or TRBD2 (5 bases each). V dropped 4 bases and J dropped 6 bases, with 19 bases sitting between them. This CDR3 comprises 15 residues. The CDR3 sequence is CASSSGTKGMSEQYF. The CDR3 DNA is TGTGCCAGCAGTTCCGGGACCAAAGGGATGTCCGAGCAGTACTTC.

The V and J genes are TRBV3-1 and TRBJ2-2; D is uncertain. The germline CDR1 and CDR2 sequences are LGHDT and YNNKEL (reference sequence). The CDR3 length is 13 residues. The V end was cut by 0 bases, the J end by 7 bases, with 6 bases between. The CDR3 spells CASSQEGVGELFF. CDR3 nucleotide sequence: TGTGCCAGCAGCCAAGAAGGAGTCGGGGAGCTGTTTTTT.

V usage is TRBV4-3 and J usage is TRBJ1-5; no definite D call. The CDR3 extends over 15 amino acids. Germline assignment: CDR1 LGHNA and CDR2 YSLEER. Between the trimmed V and J ends, which lost 3 bases and 4 bases, there was a span of 13 bases. The CDR3 DNA is TGCGCCAGCAGCCAGGACGGAACGGTGAATCAGCCCCAGCATTTT. It codes for CASSQDGTVNQPQHF.

This clonotype was detected only a few times. The genes are TRBV19 and TRBJ1-1; D is undetermined. This CDR3 is 13 amino acids long. Per the germline V gene, CDR1 is LNHDA and CDR2 is SQIVND (reference sequence). The V end lost 3 bases, the J end lost 2 bases, and 7 bases lay between the germline ends. The CDR3 sequence is CASSISSNTEAFF. DNA for the CDR3: TGTGCCAGTAGTATTAGCAGTAACACTGAAGCTTTCTTT.

The genes are TRBV20-1 and TRBJ1-4; D ambiguous. V was clipped by 0 bases and J by 0 bases, with 8 bases between them. The CDR3 covers 15 residues. CDR1 DFQATT and CDR2 SNEGSKA come from the germline V gene (reference sequence). The CDR3 loop reads CSARDGGATNEKLFF. The CDR3 nucleotides read TGCAGTGCTAGAGATGGCGGGGCAACTAATGAAAAACTGTTTTTT.